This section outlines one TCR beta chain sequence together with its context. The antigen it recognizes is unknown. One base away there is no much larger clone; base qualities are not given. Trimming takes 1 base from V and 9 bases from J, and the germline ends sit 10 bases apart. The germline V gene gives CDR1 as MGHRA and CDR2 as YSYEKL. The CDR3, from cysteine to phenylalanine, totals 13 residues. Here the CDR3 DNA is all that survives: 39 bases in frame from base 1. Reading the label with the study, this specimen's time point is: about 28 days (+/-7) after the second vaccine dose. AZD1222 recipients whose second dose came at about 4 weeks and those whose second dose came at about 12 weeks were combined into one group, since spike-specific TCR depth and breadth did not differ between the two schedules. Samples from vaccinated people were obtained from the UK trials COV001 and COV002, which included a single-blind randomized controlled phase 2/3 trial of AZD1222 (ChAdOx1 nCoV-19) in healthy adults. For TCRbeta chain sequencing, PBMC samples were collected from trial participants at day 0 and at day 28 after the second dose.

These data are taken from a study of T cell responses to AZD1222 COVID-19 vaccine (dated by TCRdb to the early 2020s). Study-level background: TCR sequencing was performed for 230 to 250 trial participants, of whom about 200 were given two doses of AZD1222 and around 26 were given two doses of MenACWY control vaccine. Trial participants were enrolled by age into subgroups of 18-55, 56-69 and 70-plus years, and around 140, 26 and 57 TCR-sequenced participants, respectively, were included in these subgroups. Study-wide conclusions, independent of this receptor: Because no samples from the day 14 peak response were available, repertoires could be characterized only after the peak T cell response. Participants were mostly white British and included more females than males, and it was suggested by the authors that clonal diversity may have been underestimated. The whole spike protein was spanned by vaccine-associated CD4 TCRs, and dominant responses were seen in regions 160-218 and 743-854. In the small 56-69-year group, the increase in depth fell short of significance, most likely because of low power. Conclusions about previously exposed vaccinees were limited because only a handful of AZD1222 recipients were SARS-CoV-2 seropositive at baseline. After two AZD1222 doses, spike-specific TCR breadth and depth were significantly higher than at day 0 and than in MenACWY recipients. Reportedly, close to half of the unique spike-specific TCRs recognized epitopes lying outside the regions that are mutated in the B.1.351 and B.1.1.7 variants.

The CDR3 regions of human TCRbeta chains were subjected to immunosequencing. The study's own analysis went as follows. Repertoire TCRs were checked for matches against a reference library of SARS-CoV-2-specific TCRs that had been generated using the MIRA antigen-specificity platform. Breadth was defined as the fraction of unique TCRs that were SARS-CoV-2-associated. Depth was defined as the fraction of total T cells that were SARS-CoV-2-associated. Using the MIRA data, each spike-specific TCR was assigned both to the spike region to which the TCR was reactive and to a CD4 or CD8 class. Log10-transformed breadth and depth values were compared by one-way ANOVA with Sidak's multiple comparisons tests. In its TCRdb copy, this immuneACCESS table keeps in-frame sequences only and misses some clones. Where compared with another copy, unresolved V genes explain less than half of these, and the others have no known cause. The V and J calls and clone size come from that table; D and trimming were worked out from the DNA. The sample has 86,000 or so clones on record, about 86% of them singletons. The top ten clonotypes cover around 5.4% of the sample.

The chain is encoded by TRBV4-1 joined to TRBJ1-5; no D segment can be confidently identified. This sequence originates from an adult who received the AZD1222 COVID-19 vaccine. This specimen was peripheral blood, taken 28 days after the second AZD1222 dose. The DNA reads TGCGCCAGCAGCCAAGCCGGGAGCGGGCCCCAGCATTTT. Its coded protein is CASSQAGSGPQHF.